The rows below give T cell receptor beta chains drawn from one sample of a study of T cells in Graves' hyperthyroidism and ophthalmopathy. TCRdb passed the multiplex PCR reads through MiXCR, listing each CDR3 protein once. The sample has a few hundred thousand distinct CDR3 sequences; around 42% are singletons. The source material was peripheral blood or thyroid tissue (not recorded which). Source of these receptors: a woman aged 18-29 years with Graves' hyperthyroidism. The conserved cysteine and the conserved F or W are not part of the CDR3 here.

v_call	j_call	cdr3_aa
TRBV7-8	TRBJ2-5	ASSPPLAGTQETQY
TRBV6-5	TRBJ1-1	ASSYPGEGRLAF
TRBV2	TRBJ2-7	ASSEDDTYEQY
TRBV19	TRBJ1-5	ASSIDGGGNQPQH
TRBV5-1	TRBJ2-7	ASSLGAGSSSYEQY
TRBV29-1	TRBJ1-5	SVPGQTQETQH
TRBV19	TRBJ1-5	ASRKTASNQPQH
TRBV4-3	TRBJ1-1	ASSQIVGLDTEAF
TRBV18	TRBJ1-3	ASSPGRPNSGNTIY
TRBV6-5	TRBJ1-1	ASSETGQDGAF
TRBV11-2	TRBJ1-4	ASRARRYPGKLF
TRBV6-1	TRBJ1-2	ASSYSDRSGNT
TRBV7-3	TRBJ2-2	ASSTLAGVDTGELF